This T cell receptor (beta chain) was obtained from a study of regulatory T cells in long-lasting Graves disease. This clonotype occurred a few times. The antigen is not known. HTBI primers from iRepertoire and Arm-PCR of CDR3 regions yielded the TCR beta libraries. TCRdb recomputed calls from the multiplex PCR reads with MiXCR, one row per CDR3 protein. This table has a few hundred thousand distinct CDR3 sequences, around 22% appearing once. The time point is: persistent/refractory GD, antithyroid drugs over 5 years with positive TRAb. TCR sequences were obtained from RNA taken from PBMCs. Regarding the study as a whole: A greater number of public clonotypes (2,741) was shared by persistent patients than by new patients (just over 950). Lower TCR diversity characterized persistent Graves' patients relative to newly diagnosed patients. Persistent disease was characterized by preferential usage of TRBV28, TRBJ1-2 and TRBJ2-5.

Germline CDR1 SQVTM, CDR2 ANQGSEA. The CDR3 has 11 residues. The J segment lost 14 bases and the V segment lost 7 bases, leaving 10 bases of the junction unmatched. J is TRBJ1-4 and V is TRBV29-1; TRBD1 matches at 7 bases. The sample here was peripheral blood mononuclear cells (PBMCs), taken when the disease was refractory, from a patient treated with antithyroid drugs. The source of this sequence is a female donor with Graves disease. CDR3 sequence: CSAKRQGPLFF. CDR3 DNA: TGCAGCGCAAAGCGACAGGGCCCCCTGTTTTTT.